This T cell receptor beta chain was found in a study of blood T cell repertoires in COVID-19. The germline V gene encodes CDR1 MNHEY and CDR2 SMNVEV (reference sequence). The CDR3 sequence is 14 residues long. V gave up 0 bases and J gave up 5 bases, with 10 bases separating them. Enrolled through a virtual design, the participants were between 18 and 89 years of age and came from around 25 US areas. Clinical history as reported by participants underpinned cohort assignment. Clones were sequenced by immunoSEQ multiplex PCR, and TCRdb holds only the in-frame ones, with some missing. The table records 100,000 or so clones, 65% to 90% of them present only once.

The chain couples TRBV27 to TRBJ1-2; no clear D gene. The sample taken for sequencing was PBMCs or T cells enriched from blood (not recorded which). This clonotype was sampled from a woman in her forties or fifties who had recovered from COVID-19. The CDR3 loop is CASSLSQTNYGYTF. The CDR3 DNA is TGTGCCAGCAGTTTATCACAGACGAATTATGGCTACACCTTC.